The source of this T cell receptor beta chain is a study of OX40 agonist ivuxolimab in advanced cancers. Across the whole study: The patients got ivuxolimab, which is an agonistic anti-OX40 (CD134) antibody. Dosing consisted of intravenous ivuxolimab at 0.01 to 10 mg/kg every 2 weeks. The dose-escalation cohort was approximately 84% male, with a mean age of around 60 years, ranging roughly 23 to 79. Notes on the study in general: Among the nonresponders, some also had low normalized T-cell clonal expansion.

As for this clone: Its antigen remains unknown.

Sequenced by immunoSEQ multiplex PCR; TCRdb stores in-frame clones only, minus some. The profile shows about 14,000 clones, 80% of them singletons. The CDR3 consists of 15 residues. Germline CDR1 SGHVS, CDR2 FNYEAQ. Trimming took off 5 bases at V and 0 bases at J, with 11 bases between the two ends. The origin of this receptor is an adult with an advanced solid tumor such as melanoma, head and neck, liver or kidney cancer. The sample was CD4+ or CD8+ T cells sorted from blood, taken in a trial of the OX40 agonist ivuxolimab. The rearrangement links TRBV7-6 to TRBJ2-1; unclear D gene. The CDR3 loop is CASSHGVSSYNEQFF. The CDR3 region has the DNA TGTGCCAGCAGCCATGGGGTTAGCTCCTACAATGAGCAGTTCTTC.